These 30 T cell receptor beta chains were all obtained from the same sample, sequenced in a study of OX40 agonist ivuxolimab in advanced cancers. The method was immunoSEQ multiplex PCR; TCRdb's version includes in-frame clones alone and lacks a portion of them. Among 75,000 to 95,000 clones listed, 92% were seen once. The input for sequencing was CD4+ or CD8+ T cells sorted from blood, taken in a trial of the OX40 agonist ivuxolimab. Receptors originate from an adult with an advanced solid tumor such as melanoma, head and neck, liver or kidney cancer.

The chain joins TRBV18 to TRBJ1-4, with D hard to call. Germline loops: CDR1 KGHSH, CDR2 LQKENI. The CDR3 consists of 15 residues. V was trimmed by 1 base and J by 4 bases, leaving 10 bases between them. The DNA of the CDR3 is TGTGCCAGCTCACCACGGGGTCCAGATAATGAAAAACTGTTTTTT. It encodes CASSPRGPDNEKLFF.

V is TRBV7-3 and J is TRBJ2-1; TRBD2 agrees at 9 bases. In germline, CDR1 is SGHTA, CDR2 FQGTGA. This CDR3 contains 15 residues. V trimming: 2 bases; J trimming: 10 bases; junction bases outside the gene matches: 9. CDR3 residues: CASSLGLAGLGEQFF. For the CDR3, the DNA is TGTGCCAGCAGCTTAGGCCTAGCGGGGTTGGGGGAGCAGTTCTTC.

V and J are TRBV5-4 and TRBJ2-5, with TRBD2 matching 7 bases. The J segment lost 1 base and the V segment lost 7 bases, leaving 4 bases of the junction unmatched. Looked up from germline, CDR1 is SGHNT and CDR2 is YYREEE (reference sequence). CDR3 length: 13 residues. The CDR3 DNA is TGTGCCAGCGGATCTAGCGGCCAAGAGACCCAGTACTTC. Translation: CASGSSGQETQYF.

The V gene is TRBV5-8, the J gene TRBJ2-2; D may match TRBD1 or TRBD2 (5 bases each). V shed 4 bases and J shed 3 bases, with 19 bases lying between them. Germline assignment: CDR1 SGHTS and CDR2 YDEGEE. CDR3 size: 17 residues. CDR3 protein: CASSPTLGEGYTGELFF. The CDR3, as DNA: TGTGCCAGCAGCCCTACCTTGGGCGAGGGGTACACCGGGGAGCTGTTTTTT.

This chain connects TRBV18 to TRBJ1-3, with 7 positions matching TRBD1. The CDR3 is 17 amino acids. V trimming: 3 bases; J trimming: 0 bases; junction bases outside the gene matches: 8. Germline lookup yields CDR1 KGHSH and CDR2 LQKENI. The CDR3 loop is CASSPRDSQTSGNTIYF. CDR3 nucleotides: TGTGCCAGCTCACCGAGGGACAGTCAGACCTCTGGAAACACCATATATTTT.

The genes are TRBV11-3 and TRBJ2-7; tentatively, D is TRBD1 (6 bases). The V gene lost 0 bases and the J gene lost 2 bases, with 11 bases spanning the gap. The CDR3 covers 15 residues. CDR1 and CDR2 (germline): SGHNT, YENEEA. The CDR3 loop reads CASSLEGAATYEQYF. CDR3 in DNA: TGTGCCAGCAGCTTAGAGGGGGCGGCGACCTACGAGCAGTACTTC.

Here the CDR3 DNA reads TGTGCCAGCAGCTTATTCGGGACAGGGGGCACTGAAGCTTTCTTT. Its translation: CASSLFGTGGTEAFF. The J gene is TRBJ1-1, the V gene TRBV7-9; 11 bases line up with TRBD1. The CDR3 length is 15 residues. J lost 4 bases, V lost 2 bases, and 3 bases had no gene match. The germline V gene has CDR1 SEHNR and CDR2 FQNEAQ (reference sequence).

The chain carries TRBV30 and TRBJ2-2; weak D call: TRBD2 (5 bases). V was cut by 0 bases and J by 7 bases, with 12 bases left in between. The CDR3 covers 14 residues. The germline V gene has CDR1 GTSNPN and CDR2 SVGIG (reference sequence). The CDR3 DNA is TGTGCCTGGAGTGTAACCGGGATCGGCGGGGAGCTGTTTTTT. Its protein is CAWSVTGIGGELFF.

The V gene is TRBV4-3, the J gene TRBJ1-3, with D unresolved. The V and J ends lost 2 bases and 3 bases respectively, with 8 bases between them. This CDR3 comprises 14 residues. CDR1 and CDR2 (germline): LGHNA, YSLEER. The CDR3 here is CASSQRGVGNTIYF. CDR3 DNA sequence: TGCGCCAGCAGCCAACGGGGTGTTGGAAACACCATATATTTT.

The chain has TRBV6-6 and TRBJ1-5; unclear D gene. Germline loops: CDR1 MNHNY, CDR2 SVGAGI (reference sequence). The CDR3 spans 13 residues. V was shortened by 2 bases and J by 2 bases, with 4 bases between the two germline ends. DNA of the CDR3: TGTGCCAGCAGTTACGGCCGCAATCAGCCCCAGCATTTT. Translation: CASSYGRNQPQHF.

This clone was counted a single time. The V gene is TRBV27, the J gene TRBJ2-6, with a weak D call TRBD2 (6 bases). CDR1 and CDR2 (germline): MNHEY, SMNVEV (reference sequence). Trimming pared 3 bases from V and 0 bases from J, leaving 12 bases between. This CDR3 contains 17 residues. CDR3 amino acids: CASSFGGFNSGANVLTF. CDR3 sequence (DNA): TGTGCCAGCAGTTTTGGGGGGTTCAACTCTGGGGCCAACGTCCTGACTTTC.

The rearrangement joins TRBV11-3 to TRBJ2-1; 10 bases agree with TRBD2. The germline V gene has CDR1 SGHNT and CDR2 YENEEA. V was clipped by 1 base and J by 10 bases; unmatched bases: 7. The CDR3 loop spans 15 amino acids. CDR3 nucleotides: TGTGCCAGCAGCTTAGGGCCTCCGGGACTAGCGGAGCAGTTCTTC. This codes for CASSLGPPGLAEQFF.

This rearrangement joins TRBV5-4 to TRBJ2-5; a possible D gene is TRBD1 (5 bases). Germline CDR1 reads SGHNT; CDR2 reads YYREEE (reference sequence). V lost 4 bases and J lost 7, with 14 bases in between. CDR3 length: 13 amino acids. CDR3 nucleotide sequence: TGTGCCAGCAGCCCGGACACCCATACGACCCAGTACTTC. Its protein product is CASSPDTHTTQYF.

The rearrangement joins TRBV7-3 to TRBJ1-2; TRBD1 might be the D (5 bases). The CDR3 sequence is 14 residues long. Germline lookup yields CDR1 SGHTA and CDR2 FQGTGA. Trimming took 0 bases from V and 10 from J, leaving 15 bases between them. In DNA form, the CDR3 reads TGTGCCAGCAGCTTAACCGGGCAGGGAGGGACCTACACCTTC. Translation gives CASSLTGQGGTYTF.

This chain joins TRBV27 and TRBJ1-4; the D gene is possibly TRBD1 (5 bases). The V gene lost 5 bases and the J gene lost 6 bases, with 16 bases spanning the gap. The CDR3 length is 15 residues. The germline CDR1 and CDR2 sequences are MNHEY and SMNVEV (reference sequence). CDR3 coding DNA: TGTGCCAGCAGTCCCCCCCTGGCAGGGTATGAAAAACTGTTTTTT. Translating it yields CASSPPLAGYEKLFF. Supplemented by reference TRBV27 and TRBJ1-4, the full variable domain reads EAQVTQNPRYLITVTGKKLTVTCSQNMNHEYMSWYRQDPGLGLRQIYYSMNVEVTDKGDVPEGYKVSRKEKRNFPLILESPSPNQTSLYFCASSPPLAGYEKLFFGSGTQLSVL.

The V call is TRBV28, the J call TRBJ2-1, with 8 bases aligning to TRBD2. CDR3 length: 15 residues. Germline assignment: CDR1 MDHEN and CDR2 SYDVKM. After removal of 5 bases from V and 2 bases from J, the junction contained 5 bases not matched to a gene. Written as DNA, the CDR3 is TGTGCCAGCAGTCCAGCGGGAGCGGCCTACAATGAGCAGTTCTTC. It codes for CASSPAGAAYNEQFF.

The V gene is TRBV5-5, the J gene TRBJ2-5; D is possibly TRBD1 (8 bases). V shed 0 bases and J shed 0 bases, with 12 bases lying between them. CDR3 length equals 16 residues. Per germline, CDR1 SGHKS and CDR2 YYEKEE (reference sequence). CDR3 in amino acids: CASSLDRGGDQETQYF. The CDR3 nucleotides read TGTGCCAGCAGCTTGGACAGGGGGGGAGACCAAGAGACCCAGTACTTC.

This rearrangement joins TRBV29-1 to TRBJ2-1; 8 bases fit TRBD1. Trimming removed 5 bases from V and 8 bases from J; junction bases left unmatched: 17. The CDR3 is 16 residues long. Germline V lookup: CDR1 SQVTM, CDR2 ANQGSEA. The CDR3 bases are TGCAGCGTTACCACCCTCCCCGGACAGGGTATAGATGAGCAGTTCTTC. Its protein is CSVTTLPGQGIDEQFF.

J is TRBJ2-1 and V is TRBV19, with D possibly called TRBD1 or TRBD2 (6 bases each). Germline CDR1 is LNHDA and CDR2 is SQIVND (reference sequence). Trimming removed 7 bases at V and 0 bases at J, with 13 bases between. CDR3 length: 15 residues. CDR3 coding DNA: TGTGCCAGTAACAGGGCGGGGAGCTCCTACAATGAGCAGTTCTTC. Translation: CASNRAGSSYNEQFF.

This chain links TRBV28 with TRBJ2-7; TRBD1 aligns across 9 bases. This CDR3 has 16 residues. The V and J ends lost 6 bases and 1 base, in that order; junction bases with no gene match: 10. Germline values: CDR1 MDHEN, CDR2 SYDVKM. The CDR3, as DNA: TGTGCCAGCAGACAATCCGGGACAGGGACGTCCTACGAGCAGTACTTC. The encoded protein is CASRQSGTGTSYEQYF.

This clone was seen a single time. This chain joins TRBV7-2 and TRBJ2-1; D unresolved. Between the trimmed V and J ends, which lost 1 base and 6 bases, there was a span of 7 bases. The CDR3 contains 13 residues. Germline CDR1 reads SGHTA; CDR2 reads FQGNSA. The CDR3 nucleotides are TGTGCCAGCAGCTTAGGCAGGATCAATGAGCAGTTCTTC. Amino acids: CASSLGRINEQFF.

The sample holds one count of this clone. CDR3 DNA: TGTGCCAGCAGCTTGGGGCTAGCGCCCGACATTCAGTACTTC. As protein: CASSLGLAPDIQYF. The chain couples TRBV5-4 to TRBJ2-4; tentatively, D is TRBD2 (6 bases). V lost 0 bases and J 8 bases, leaving 12 bases between the germline ends. The CDR3 extends over 14 amino acids. Germline assignment: CDR1 SGHNT and CDR2 YYREEE (reference sequence).

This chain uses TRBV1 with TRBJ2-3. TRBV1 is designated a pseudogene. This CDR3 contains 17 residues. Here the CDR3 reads CTSSQERLRGEIDTQYF. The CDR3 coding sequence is TGCACCAGCAGCCAAGAGAGGCTAAGGGGAGAGATAGATACGCAGTATTTT.

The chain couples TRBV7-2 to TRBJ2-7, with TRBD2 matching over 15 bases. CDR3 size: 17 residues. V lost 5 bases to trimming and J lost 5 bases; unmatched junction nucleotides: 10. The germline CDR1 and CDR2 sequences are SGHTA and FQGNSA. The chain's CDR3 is CASSAAGTSGRSDEQYF. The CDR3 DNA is TGTGCCAGCAGCGCCGCCGGGACTAGCGGGAGGAGTGACGAGCAGTACTTC.

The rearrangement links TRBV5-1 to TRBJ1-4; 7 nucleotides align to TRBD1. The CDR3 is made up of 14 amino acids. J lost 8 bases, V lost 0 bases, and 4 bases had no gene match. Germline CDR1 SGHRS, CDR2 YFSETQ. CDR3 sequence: CASSLGQGREKLFF. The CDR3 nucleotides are TGCGCCAGCAGCTTGGGACAGGGCCGGGAAAAACTGTTTTTT.

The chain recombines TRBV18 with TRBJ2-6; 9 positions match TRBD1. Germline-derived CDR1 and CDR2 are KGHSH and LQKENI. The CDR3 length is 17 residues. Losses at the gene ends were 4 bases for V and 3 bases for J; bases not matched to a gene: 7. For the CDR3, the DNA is TGTGCCAGCTCACTTACCGGGACAGGGTTTGGGGCCAACGTCCTGACTTTC. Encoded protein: CASSLTGTGFGANVLTF.

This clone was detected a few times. CDR3 in DNA: TGTGCCAGCAGCTTAGAAGGCAGTGACTATGGCTACACCTTC. Translated, it gives CASSLEGSDYGYTF. The chain recombines TRBV7-3 with TRBJ1-2; D is undetermined. V lost 2 bases and J lost 3, with 10 bases in between. Per germline, CDR1 SGHTA and CDR2 FQGTGA. This CDR3 is 14 amino acids long.

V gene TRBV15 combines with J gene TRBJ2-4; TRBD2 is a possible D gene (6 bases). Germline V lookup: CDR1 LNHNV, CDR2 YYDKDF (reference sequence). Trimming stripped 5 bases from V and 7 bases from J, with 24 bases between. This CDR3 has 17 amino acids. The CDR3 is CATSSRWRRGGRNIQYF. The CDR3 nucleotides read TGTGCCACCAGCTCGAGATGGAGGCGGGGCGGACGGAACATTCAGTACTTC.

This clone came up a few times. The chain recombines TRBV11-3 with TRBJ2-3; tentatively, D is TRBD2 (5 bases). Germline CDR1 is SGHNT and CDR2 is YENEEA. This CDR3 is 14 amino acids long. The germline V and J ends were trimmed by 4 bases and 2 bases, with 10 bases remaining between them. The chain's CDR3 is CASSSGSLTDTQYF. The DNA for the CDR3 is TGTGCCAGCAGCTCGGGATCTCTCACAGATACGCAGTATTTT.

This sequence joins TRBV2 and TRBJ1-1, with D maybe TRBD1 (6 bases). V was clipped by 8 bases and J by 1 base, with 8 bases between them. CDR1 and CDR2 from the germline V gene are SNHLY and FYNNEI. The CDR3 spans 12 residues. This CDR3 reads CASQTGNTEAFF. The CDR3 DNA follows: TGTGCCAGCCAGACAGGGAACACTGAAGCTTTCTTT.